Below are 5 T cell receptor beta chains sequenced from a single sample in a study of T cells in Graves' hyperthyroidism and ophthalmopathy. TCR beta CDR3 regions were amplified from RNA. The HTBI set primed first-round TCR CDR3 RT-PCR. MiXCR, run by TCRdb on the multiplex PCR reads, gives a single entry per CDR3 protein. The sample comprises 660,000 or so distinct CDR3 sequences, around 21% of which are singletons, and roughly a third rests with the top ten. Input material: blood. All receptors come from a man aged 25-45 years with Graves' ophthalmopathy.

This clonotype has a handful of counts. The chain recombines TRBV6-5 with TRBJ2-7, with TRBD2 matching 12 bases. The length of the CDR3 is 16 residues. Germline loops: CDR1 MNHEY, CDR2 SVGAGI. The V gene end was trimmed by 4 bases and the J gene end by 3 bases; junction bases not matched to a gene: 7. CDR3 sequence reads: CASSSRTSGTVYEQYF. The CDR3 DNA follows: TGTGCCAGCAGTTCCAGGACTAGCGGGACTGTCTACGAGCAGTACTTC.

This clonotype was seen at least ten times. The chain recombines TRBV5-8 with TRBJ2-1; 10 bases line up with TRBD1. With 0 bases clipped from V and 9 bases from J, the junction kept 6 bases outside the gene matches. This CDR3 spans 15 amino acids. From germline, CDR1 is SGHTS and CDR2 YDEGEE. CDR3 protein: CASSLGQGAAGEQFF. The CDR3 DNA follows: TGTGCCAGCAGCTTGGGACAGGGGGCAGCGGGTGAGCAGTTCTTC.

As for this clonotype: A much larger clone differs from this one at a single base, so this may be a read error. The chain combines TRBV10-3 with TRBJ2-3; D call uncertain. This CDR3 has 12 amino acids. Trimming cost V 3 bases and J 1 base, with 2 bases left between them. The germline gives CDR1 ENHRY, CDR2 SYGVKD. CDR3 DNA: TGTGCCATCAGTGATGGCACAGATACGCAGTATTTT. This translates into CAISDGTDTQYF.

The chain joins TRBV30 to TRBJ1-3, with D maybe TRBD1 (5 bases). The V and J ends lost 4 bases and 5 bases respectively, with 15 bases between them. CDR1 GTSNPN and CDR2 SVGIG come from the germline V gene (reference sequence). The CDR3 spans 14 residues. The CDR3 here is CAWNIGGRRNTIYF. In DNA, the CDR3 is TGTGCCTGGAACATCGGGGGACGCCGAAACACCATATATTTT.

In this sample, this clonotype turned up a few times. The chain links TRBV5-1 to TRBJ2-5; 11 bases align to TRBD2. Trimming removed 0 bases from V and 2 bases from J; junction bases left unmatched: 9. Germline V gene lookup returns CDR1 SGHRS and CDR2 YFSETQ. The CDR3 covers 18 residues. CDR3 region: CASSLVPSGRPMQETQYF. The CDR3, as DNA: TGCGCCAGCAGCTTGGTGCCTAGCGGGAGGCCGATGCAAGAGACCCAGTACTTC.